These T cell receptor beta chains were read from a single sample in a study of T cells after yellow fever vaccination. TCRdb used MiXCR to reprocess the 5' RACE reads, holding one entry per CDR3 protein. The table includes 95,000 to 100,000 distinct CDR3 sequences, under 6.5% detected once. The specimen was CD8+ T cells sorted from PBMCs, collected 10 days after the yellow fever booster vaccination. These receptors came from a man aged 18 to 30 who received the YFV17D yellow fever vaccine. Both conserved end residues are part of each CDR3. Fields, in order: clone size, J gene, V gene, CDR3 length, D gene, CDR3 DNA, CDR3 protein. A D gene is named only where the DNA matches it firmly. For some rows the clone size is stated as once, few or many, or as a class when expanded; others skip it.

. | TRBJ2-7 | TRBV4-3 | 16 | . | TGCGCCAGCAGCCAAGACCTGGGGACCCATGCCTACGAGCAGTACTTC | CASSQDLGTHAYEQYF
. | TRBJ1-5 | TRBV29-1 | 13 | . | TGCAGCGTGGCCACAGCGACCGGTCAGCCCCAGCATTTT | CSVATATGQPQHF
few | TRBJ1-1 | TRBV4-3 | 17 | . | TGCGCCAGCAGCCAAGATGGTTTGTGGGGCTCGAACACTGAAGCTTTCTTT | CASSQDGLWGSNTEAFF
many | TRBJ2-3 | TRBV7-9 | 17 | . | TGTGCCAGCAGCTTACCCCAGGCTAGCTCCTCGACAGATACGCAGTATTTT | CASSLPQASSSTDTQYF
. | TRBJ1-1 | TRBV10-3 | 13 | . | TGTGCCATCAGTCTCGGATCCCCCACTGAAGCTTTCTTT | CAISLGSPTEAFF
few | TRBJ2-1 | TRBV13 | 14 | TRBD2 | TGTGCCAGCAGCTTTTGGCTAGCGGGGAATGAGCAGTTCTTC | CASSFWLAGNEQFF
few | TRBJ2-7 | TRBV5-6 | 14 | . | TGTGCCAGCAGCTTGCAGGCACCGTTCTACGAGCAGTACTTC | CASSLQAPFYEQYF
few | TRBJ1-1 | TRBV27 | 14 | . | TGTGCCAGCAGCTTCTCCGGGGGGAACACTGAAGCTTTCTTT | CASSFSGGNTEAFF
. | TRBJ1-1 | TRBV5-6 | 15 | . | TGTGCCAGCAGCAGGGAGGTGTCTGAGAGGAATGGGGCTTTCTTT | CASSREVSERNGAFF
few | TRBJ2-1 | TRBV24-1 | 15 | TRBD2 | TGTGCCACCAGTCCGGGACTAGCCACCTACAATGAGCAGTTCTTC | CATSPGLATYNEQFF
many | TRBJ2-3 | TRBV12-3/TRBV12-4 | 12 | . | TGTGCCACGCTAGGCCTCACAGATACGCAGTATTTT | CATLGLTDTQYF
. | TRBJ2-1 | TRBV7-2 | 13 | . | TGTGCAAGCGAACAGGTCTCCTACAATGAGCAGTTCTTC | CASEQVSYNEQFF
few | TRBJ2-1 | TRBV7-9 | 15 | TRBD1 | TGTGCCAGCAGCCCGACAGGGGCGTACTGGGATGAGCAGTTCTTC | CASSPTGAYWDEQFF
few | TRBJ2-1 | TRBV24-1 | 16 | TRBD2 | TGTGCCACCAGTGACTACGGGACTAGCGGGGTTAATGAGCAGTTCTTC | CATSDYGTSGVNEQFF
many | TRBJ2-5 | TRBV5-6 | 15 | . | TGTGCCAGCACTTCTCCCCTGAGGCAGCAAGAGACCCAGTACTTC | CASTSPLRQQETQYF
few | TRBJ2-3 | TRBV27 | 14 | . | TGTGCCACCCGCCGGGGGGCTGGCACAGATACGCAGTATTTT | CATRRGAGTDTQYF
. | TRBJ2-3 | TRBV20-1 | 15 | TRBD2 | TGCAGTGCTAGAGCCGAGCGGGGAGGCACAGATACGCAGTATTTT | CSARAERGGTDTQYF
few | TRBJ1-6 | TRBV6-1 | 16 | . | TGTGCCAGCAGTTCCCCGTCGAGCTCCTATAATTCACCCCTCCACTTT | CASSSPSSSYNSPLHF
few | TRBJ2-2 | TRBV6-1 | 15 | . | TGTGCCAGCAGTGATCTGTGGAGTAACACCGGGGAGCTGTTTTTT | CASSDLWSNTGELFF
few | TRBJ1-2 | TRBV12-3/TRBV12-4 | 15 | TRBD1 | TGTGCCAGCAGCAAAACGGGACAGGGAAACTATGGCTACACCTTC | CASSKTGQGNYGYTF
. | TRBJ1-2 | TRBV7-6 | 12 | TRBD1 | TGTGCCAGCAGCTTTACAGGGGATGGCTACACCTTC | CASSFTGDGYTF
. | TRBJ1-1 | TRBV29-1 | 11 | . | TGCAGCGTTGTTCGGGGGACTGAAGCTTTCTTT | CSVVRGTEAFF
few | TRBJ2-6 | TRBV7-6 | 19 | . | TGTGCCAGCAGCTCTTGGGGGAGAGAGGGCCGCTCTGGGGCCAACGTCCTGACTTTC | CASSSWGREGRSGANVLTF
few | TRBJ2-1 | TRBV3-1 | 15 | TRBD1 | TGTGCCAGCAGTAAGGGACAGGGGGCGGGAAATGAGCAGTTCTTC | CASSKGQGAGNEQFF
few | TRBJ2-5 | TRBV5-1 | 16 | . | TGCGCCAGCAGCTCACCTCGGGACGGGCCCAAAGAGACCCAGTACTTC | CASSSPRDGPKETQYF
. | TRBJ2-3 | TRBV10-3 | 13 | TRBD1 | TGTGCCATCGGACAGGGGGTTACAGATACGCAGTATTTT | CAIGQGVTDTQYF
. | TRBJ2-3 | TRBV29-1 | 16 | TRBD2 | TGCAGCGTTGAGACTAGCGGGGGGCCAAGCACAGATACGCAGTATTTT | CSVETSGGPSTDTQYF
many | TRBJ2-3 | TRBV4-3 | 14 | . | TGCGCCAGCAGCCAAGGCCGGGACCCAGATACGCAGTATTTT | CASSQGRDPDTQYF
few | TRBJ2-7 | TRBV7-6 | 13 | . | TGTGCCAGCAGCTTAGGGGGGAACTACGAGCAGTACTTC | CASSLGGNYEQYF
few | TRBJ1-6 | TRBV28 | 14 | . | TGTGCCAGCAGTTTAGTCTTACTAAAGTCACCCCTCCACTTT | CASSLVLLKSPLHF